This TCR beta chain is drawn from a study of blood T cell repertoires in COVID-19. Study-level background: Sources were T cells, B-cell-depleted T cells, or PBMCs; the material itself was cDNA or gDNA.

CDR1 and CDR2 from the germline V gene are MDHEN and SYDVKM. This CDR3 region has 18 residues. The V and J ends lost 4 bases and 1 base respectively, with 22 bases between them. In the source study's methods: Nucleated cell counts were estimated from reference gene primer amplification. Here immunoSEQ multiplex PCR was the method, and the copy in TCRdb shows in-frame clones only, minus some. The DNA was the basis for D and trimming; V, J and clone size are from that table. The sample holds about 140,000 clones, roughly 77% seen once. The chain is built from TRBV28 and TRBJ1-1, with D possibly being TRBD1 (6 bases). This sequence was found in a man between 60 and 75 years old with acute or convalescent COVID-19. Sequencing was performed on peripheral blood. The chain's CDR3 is CASSSYAPSGGSNTEAFF. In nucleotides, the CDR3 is TGTGCCAGCAGTTCTTATGCCCCTTCGGGGGGCTCGAACACTGAAGCTTTCTTT.